The present TCR beta chain was sequenced within a study of shared clonotypes between healthy human individuals. Some clones are missing from TCRdb's copy, which holds only in-frame ones; the method was immunoSEQ multiplex PCR. Found here are more than 1 million clones, approximately 80% of them singletons; the top ten hold more than 0.5%. CDR3 length: 14 amino acids. V was clipped by 8 bases and J by 9 bases; unmatched bases: 12. In germline, CDR1 is MDHEN, CDR2 SYDVKM. The receptor's source is a man younger than 35 in good health. Some clones in this sample may be carry-over from other donors' samples. The chain links TRBV28 to TRBJ2-1, with 8 nucleotides matching TRBD2. The specimen sequenced was memory CD4+ T cells from PBMCs. Regarding subset: CD45RA-negative fraction. The CDR3 sequence: CASGSGRSPREQFF. Here the CDR3 DNA reads TGTGCCAGCGGGAGCGGGAGAAGTCCGCGTGAGCAGTTCTTC.